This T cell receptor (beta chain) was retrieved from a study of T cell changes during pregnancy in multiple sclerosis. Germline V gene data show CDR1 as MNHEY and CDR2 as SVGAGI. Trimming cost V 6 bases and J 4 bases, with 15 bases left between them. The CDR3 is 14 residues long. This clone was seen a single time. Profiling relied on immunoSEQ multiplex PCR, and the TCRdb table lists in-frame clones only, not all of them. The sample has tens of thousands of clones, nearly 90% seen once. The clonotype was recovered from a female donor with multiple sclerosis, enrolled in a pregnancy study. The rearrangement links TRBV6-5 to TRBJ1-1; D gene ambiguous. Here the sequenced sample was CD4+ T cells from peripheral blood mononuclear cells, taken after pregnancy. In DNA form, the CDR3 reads TGTGCCAGCAGCCTTGATTCAACAGTCACTGAAGCTTTCTTT. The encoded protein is CASSLDSTVTEAFF.